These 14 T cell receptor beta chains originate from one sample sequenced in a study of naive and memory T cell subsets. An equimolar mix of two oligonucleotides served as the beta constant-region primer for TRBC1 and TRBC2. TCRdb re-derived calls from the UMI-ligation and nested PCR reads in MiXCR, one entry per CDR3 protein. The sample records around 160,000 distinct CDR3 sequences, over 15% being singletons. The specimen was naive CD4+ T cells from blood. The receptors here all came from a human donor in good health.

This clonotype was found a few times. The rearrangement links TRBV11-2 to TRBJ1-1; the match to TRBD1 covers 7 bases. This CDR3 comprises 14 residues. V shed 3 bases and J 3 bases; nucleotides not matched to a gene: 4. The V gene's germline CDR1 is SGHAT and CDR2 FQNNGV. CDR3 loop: CASSFLTGDTEAFF. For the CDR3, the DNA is TGTGCCAGCAGCTTCTTAACAGGGGACACTGAAGCTTTCTTT. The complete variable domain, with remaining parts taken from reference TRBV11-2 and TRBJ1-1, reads EAGVAQSPRYKIIEKRQSVAFWCNPISGHATLYWYQQILGQGPKLLIQFQNNGVVDDSQLPKDRFSAERLKGVDSTLKIQPAKLEDSAVYLCASSFLTGDTEAFFGQGTRLTVV.

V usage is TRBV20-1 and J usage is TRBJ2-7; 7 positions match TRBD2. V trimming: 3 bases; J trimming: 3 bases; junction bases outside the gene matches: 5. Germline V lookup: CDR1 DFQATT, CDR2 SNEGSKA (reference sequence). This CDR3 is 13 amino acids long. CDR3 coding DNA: TGCAGTGCTAGGTCTCTAGCGGTCTACGAGCAGTACTTC. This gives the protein CSARSLAVYEQYF.

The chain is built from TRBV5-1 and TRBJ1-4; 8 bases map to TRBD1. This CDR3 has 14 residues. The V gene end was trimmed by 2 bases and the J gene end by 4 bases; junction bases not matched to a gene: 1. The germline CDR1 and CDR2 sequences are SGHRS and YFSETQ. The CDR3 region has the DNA TGCGCCAGCAGCTTACAGGGGGTTAATGAAAAACTGTTTTTT. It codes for CASSLQGVNEKLFF.

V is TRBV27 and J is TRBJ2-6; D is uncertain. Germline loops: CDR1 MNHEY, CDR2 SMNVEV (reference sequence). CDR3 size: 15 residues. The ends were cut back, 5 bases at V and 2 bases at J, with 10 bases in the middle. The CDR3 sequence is CASSLQMPGANVLTF. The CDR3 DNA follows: TGTGCCAGCAGTCTCCAGATGCCTGGGGCCAACGTCCTGACTTTC. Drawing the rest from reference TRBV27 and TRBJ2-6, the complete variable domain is EAQVTQNPRYLITVTGKKLTVTCSQNMNHEYMSWYRQDPGLGLRQIYYSMNVEVTDKGDVPEGYKVSRKEKRNFPLILESPSPNQTSLYFCASSLQMPGANVLTFGAGSRLTVL.

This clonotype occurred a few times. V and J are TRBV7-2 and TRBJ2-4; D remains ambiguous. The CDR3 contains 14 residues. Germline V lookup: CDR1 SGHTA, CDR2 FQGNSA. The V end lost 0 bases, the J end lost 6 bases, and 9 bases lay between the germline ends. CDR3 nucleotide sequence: TGTGCCAGCAGCTTAGCGCGAGAGGCAAACATTCAGTACTTC. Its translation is CASSLAREANIQYF.

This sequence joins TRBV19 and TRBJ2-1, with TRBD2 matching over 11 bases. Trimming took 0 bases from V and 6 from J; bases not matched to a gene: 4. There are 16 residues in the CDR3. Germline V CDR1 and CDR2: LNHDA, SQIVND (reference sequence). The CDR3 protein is CASSIDRLAGPNEQFF. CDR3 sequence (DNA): TGTGCCAGTAGTATAGACCGACTAGCGGGACCCAATGAGCAGTTCTTC.

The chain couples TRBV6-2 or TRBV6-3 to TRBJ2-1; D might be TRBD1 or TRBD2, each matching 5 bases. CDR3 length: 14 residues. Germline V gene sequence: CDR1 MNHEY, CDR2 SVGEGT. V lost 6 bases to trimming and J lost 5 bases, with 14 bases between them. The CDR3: CASSTGTRNNEQFF. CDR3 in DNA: TGTGCCAGCAGCACCGGGACCCGTAACAATGAGCAGTTCTTC.

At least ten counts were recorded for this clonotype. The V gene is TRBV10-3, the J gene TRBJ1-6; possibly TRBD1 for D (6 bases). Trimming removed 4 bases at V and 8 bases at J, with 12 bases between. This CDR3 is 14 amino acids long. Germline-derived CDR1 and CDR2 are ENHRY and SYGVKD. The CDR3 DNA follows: TGTGCCATCAGTGTTCGGGACATAGATTCACCCCTCCACTTT. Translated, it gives CAISVRDIDSPLHF.

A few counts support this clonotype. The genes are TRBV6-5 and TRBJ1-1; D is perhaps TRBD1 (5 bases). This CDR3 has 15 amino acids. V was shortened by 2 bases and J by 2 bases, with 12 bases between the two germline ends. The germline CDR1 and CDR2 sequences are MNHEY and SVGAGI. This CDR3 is CASSYAGTYNTEAFF. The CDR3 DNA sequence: TGTGCCAGCAGTTACGCCGGGACCTACAACACTGAAGCTTTCTTT.

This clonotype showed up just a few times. The CDR3 DNA reads TGTGCCAGCAGTTTCCGGCCACAAGAGACCCAGTACTTC. This gives the protein CASSFRPQETQYF. This sequence joins TRBV12-3 or TRBV12-4 and TRBJ2-5; D gene ambiguous. V was cut by 3 bases and J by 2 bases, with 7 bases left in between. The CDR3 has 13 amino acids.

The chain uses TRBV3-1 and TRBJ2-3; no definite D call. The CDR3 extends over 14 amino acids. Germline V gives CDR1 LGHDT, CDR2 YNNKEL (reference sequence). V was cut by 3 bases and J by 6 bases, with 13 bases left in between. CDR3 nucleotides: TGTGCCAGCAGCCACGAGGTTTCGGGTGATACGCAGTATTTT. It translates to CASSHEVSGDTQYF.

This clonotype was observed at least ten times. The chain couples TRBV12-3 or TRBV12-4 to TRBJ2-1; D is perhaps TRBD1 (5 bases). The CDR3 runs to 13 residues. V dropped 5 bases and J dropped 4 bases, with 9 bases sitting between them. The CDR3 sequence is CASSITGYNEQFF. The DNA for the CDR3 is TGTGCCAGCAGTATCACAGGTTACAATGAGCAGTTCTTC.

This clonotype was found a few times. CDR3 DNA sequence: TGCAGCGTTTTTCGGGAGATTAGGACTGAAGCTTTCTTT. This sequence encodes CSVFREIRTEAFF. This chain joins TRBV29-1 and TRBJ1-1; D unresolved. Germline-derived CDR1 and CDR2 are SQVTM and ANQGSEA. Trimming took off 5 bases at V and 5 bases at J, with 15 bases between the two ends. The CDR3 length is 13 residues.

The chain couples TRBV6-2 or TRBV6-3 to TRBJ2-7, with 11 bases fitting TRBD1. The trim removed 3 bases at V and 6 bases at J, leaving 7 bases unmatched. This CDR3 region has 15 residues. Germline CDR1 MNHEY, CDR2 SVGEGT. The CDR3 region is CASSYPRTGGAEQYF. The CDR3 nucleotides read TGTGCCAGCAGTTATCCCCGGACAGGGGGCGCCGAGCAGTACTTC.